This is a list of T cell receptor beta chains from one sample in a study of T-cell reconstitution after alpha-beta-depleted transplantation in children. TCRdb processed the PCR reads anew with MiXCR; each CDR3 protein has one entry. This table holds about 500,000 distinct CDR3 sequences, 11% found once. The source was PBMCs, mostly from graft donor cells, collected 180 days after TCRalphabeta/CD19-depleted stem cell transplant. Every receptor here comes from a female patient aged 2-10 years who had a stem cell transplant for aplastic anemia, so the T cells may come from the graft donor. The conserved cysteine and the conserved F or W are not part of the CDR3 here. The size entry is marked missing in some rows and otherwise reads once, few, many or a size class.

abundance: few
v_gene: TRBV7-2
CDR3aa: ASSLAGTSGRAKNIQY

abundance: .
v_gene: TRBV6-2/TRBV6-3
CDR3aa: ASNPSGTYEQY

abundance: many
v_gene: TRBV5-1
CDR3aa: ASSLMGADTQY

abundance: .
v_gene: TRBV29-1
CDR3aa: SVEDWSRTSGYLEETQY

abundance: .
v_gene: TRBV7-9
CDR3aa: ASSLTPTRNTEAF

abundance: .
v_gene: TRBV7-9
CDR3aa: ASSLSSGDNQPQH

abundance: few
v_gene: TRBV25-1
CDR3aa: ASSDSPGLRINEQF

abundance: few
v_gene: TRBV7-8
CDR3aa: ASSLSVLVGVYEAF

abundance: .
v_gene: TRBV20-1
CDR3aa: SARGDGKRYEQY

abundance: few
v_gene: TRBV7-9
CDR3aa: ASSRGGDEQY

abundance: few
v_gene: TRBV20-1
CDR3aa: SALTGGTNTEAF

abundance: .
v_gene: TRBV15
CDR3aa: ATSPLAPNNEQF

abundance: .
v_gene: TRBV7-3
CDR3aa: ASSLILSGRPYNEQF

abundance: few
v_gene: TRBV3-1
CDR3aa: ASSTFGREGLTPPYNEQF

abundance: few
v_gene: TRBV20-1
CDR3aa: SALRASGGRYNEQF

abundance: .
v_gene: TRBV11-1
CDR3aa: ASSARLAGVDSYNEQF

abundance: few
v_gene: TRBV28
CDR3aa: ASSHPGTGGHEQY

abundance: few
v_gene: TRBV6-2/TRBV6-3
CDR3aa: ASRFLTENYGYT

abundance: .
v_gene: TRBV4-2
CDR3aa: AIALRVGTQY

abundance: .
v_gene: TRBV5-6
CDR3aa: AISFRDPLRNEQF

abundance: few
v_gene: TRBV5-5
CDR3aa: ASSSPATDRTTYNEQF

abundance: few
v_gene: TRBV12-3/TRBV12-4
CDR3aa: ASSLFGSGPLLGTQY

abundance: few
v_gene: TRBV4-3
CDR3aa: ASSQDLGGEAF

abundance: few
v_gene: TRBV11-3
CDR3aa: ASSLELAGGKQF

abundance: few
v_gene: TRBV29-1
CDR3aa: SALLGGVNTGELF

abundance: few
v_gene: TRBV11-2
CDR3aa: ASSLRNQLASSTDTQY

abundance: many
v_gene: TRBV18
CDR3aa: ASSPLEGMNTEAF

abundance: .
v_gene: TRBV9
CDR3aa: ASSVPSTGQGLHTQY

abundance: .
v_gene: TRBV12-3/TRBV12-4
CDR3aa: TFSPPGLAGVGAYNEQF

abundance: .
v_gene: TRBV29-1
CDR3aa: SAPQVRGDEQF

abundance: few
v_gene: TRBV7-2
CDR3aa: ASSFRGHPNYGYT